This TCR beta chain is drawn from a study of blood T cells in healthy people across ages. The CDR3 has 11 residues. V gave up 4 bases and J gave up 14 bases, with 12 bases separating them. Findings and limits, study-wide: In older individuals, TCR beta diversity per million T cells was lower, falling roughly linearly with age.

The use of a sample-barcoded 5' primer and a J-beta primer mix characterized a second PCR of roughly 6 to 11 cycles. Each CDR3 protein is one row after TCRdb ran MiXCR on the 5' RACE reads. The sample lists about 570,000 distinct CDR3 sequences; roughly a quarter were seen once. Isolation per sample recovered at least 7 million PBMCs. With regard to this clonotype: Its antigen is not identified.

These same data were also listed under a study on T cells of mothers and their children. That paper states: The second PCR's M1S primer added sample barcodes and 2-4 random nucleotides.

The chain is built from TRBV12-3 or TRBV12-4 and TRBJ2-1, with D unresolved. The clonotype originates from a boy aged 2 to 10 in good health. Material: blood. The CDR3 nucleotides read TGTGCCAGCAGTTCATCGCGTGGGGAGTTCTTC. It is translated as CASSSSRGEFF.